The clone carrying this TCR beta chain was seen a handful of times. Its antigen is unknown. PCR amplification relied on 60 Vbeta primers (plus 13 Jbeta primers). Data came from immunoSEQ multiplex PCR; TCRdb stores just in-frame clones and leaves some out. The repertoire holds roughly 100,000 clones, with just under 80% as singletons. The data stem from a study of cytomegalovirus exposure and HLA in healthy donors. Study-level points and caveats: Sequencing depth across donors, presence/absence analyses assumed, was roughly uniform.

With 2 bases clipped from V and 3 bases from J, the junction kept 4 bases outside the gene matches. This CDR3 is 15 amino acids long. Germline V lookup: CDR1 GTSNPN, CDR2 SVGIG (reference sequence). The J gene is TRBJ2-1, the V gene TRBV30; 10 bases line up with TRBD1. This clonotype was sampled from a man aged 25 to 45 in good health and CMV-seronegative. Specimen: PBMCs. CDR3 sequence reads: CAWSLRDRGYNEQFF. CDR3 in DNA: TGTGCCTGGAGTTTGCGGGACAGGGGCTACAATGAGCAGTTCTTC.